This TCR beta chain was sequenced in a study of blood T cells in healthy people across ages. Looked up from germline, CDR1 is SEHNR and CDR2 is FQNEAQ (reference sequence). The CDR3 covers 15 residues. Study-wide results and limits: The study regarded diversity estimates from one million T cells as underestimates. TCR beta diversity tracked closely with naive T cell percentage. Relative to aged donors, long-lived donors carried more naive CD4+ cells and displayed higher diversity.

In the case of this clonotype: Its cognate antigen is unknown. At one end the junction does not follow the germline gene, possibly because of a read error.

Together with a sample-barcoded 5' primer, a J-beta primer mix was included in a second PCR lasting about 6 to 12 cycles. TCRdb independently ran MiXCR on the 5' RACE reads; one entry per CDR3 protein. The repertoire consists of about 290,000 distinct CDR3 sequences, with 25% to 30% occurring once and the leading ten covering approximately 28%. The chain has TRBV7-9 and TRBJ2-5, with D tentatively TRBD2 (5 bases). The sequence was obtained from a woman aged 70-85 years in good health. The specimen was blood. CDR3 amino acids: CACSLAPAAQETQYF. The CDR3 nucleotides are TGTGCCTGCAGCTTAGCGCCGGCAGCACAAGAGACCCAGTACTTC.